The 22 T cell receptor beta chains listed next were all sequenced from one sample in a study of blood T cell repertoires in COVID-19 (dated by TCRdb to 2019 to 2021). Preparation of the library involved the immunoSEQ multiplex PCR assay. The table comes from immuneACCESS by way of TCRdb, which keeps in-frame sequences with V and J called. Part of the clones is missing from these tables; in studies checked, under half for an unresolved V gene and the rest for unknown reasons. For this sample the table gives tens of thousands of clones, of which 70% to 85% were detected only once. The top ten hold approximately 13% of the sample. Source material: peripheral blood. Receptor source: a human donor in a cohort sampled during active COVID-19.

CDR3 nucleotide sequence: TGTGCCAGTAGTATTTCGCCTTCGAGCGTCTACGAGCAGTACTTC. Amino acid sequence: CASSISPSSVYEQYF. The chain carries TRBV19 and TRBJ2-7; no definite D call. Germline CDR1 and CDR2: LNHDA and SQIVND (reference sequence). The CDR3 is 15 amino acids. V lost 3 bases to trimming and J lost 3 bases, with 15 bases between them.

This chain joins TRBV4-3 and TRBJ2-1; D unresolved. Germline CDR1 is LGHNA and CDR2 is YSLEER. The CDR3 is 14 residues long. Trimming pared 0 bases from V and 8 bases from J, leaving 11 bases between. CDR3 loop: CASSQDSSWHEQFF. The CDR3 nucleotides are TGCGCCAGCAGCCAAGATAGCAGCTGGCATGAGCAGTTCTTC.

The chain employs TRBV28 and TRBJ1-5; TRBD1 agrees at 9 bases. With 6 bases clipped from V and 4 bases from J, the junction kept 7 bases outside the gene matches. Germline assignment: CDR1 MDHEN and CDR2 SYDVKM. This CDR3 spans 15 amino acids. CDR3 sequence reads: CASSRGTGRNQPQHF. The CDR3 DNA sequence: TGTGCCAGCAGCCGGGGGACAGGGCGGAATCAGCCCCAGCATTTT.

The rearrangement uses TRBV7-3 and TRBJ1-1, with 8 bases aligning to TRBD1. This CDR3 is 14 amino acids long. The germline V gene has CDR1 SGHTA and CDR2 FQGTGA. V trimming: 5 bases; J trimming: 2 bases; junction bases outside the gene matches: 4. The CDR3 DNA reads as TGTGCCAGCAGCCTGACAGGGGCCAACACTGAAGCTTTCTTT. The encoded protein is CASSLTGANTEAFF.

This chain connects TRBV6-2 or TRBV6-3 to TRBJ2-5; 8 bases line up with TRBD2. The V gene's germline CDR1 is MNHEY and CDR2 SVGEGT. The CDR3 runs 16 residues. Trimming took 6 bases from V and 4 from J; bases not matched to a gene: 13. The CDR3 DNA is TGTGCCAGCAGCCCTCCCCCAGCGGGAGCCAGAGAGACCCAGTACTTC. This sequence encodes CASSPPPAGARETQYF.

V usage is TRBV29-1 and J usage is TRBJ1-2; D is unclear. The V gene's germline CDR1 is SQVTM and CDR2 ANQGSEA. The CDR3 has 12 residues. Trimming removed 7 bases from V and 4 bases from J, with 13 bases in between. CDR3 sequence reads: CSAPAVVYGYTF. The CDR3 DNA sequence: TGCAGCGCTCCGGCGGTCGTCTATGGCTACACCTTC.

This chain uses TRBV19 with TRBJ1-1; maybe TRBD1 (5 bases). CDR1 and CDR2 (germline): LNHDA, SQIVND (reference sequence). The ends were cut back, 5 bases at V and 3 bases at J, with 13 bases in the middle. CDR3 length: 14 residues. The CDR3 sequence is CASSYRGRDTEAFF. CDR3 DNA: TGTGCCAGTAGTTATCGGGGGAGGGACACTGAAGCTTTCTTT.

The V gene is TRBV5-4, the J gene TRBJ2-7, with 7 bases aligning to TRBD1. Germline V lookup: CDR1 SGHNT, CDR2 YYREEE (reference sequence). CDR3 length: 14 amino acids. Germline trimming cut 3 bases from V and 4 bases from J; bases unmatched to any gene: 7. CDR3 residues: CASSWGKGAYEQYF. The CDR3 bases are TGTGCCAGCAGCTGGGGTAAGGGGGCTTACGAGCAGTACTTC.

The V gene is TRBV9, the J gene TRBJ2-7; possibly TRBD2 for D (6 bases). Trimming left V 0 bases short and J 0 bases short, with 16 bases between. The CDR3 covers 17 residues. Germline V gives CDR1 SGDLS, CDR2 YYNGEE. DNA of the CDR3: TGTGCCAGCAGCGTAGGAGGGACTCCGACCCCCTCCTACGAGCAGTACTTC. Its translation is CASSVGGTPTPSYEQYF.

This clone occurred a few times. This chain joins TRBV30 and TRBJ1-3; D not certain. The CDR3 has 15 residues. V dropped 3 bases and J dropped 0 bases, with 12 bases sitting between them. Germline-derived CDR1 and CDR2 are GTSNPN and SVGIG (reference sequence). CDR3 amino acids: CAWSDRRSSGNTIYF. In nucleotides, the CDR3 is TGTGCCTGGAGCGATCGCCGGAGCTCTGGAAACACCATATATTTT.

The gene calls are TRBV24-1 and TRBJ2-3; 8 bases are a match to TRBD1. J gave up 2 bases and V 4 bases, and 7 bases lay outside the gene matches. The germline CDR1 and CDR2 sequences are KGHDR and SFDVKD. The CDR3 sequence is 16 residues long. The CDR3 DNA is TGTGCCACCAGTGAGGCCGGGACAGGATACACAGATACGCAGTATTTT. Translating it yields CATSEAGTGYTDTQYF.

This clone was seen a single time. The gene calls are TRBV25-1 and TRBJ2-7; TRBD2 aligns across 10 bases. Germline CDR1 reads MGHDK; CDR2 reads SYGVNS. The CDR3 is 14 residues long. The V gene end was trimmed by 6 bases and the J gene end by 2 bases; junction bases not matched to a gene: 4. The CDR3 spells CASSTGLATYEQYF. DNA for the CDR3: TGTGCCAGCAGCACGGGACTAGCGACCTACGAGCAGTACTTC.

The rearrangement links TRBV30 to TRBJ1-3; D uncertain. Germline V lookup: CDR1 GTSNPN, CDR2 SVGIG (reference sequence). Trimming removed 2 bases from V and 9 bases from J, with 14 bases in between. CDR3 length: 13 amino acids. The CDR3 sequence: CAWSPGSRGTIYF. CDR3 nucleotide sequence: TGTGCCTGGAGTCCCGGATCTCGGGGCACCATATATTTT.

The chain recombines TRBV6-5 with TRBJ1-1, with D uncertain. CDR3 size: 14 residues. Per germline, CDR1 MNHEY and CDR2 SVGAGI. Trimming shortened V by 5 bases and J by 3 bases, and 13 bases separated the two germline ends. For the CDR3, the DNA is TGTGCCAGCAGTAACGGTGACACTGACACTGAAGCTTTCTTT. It is translated as CASSNGDTDTEAFF.

This clone was observed once. CDR3 sequence: CASSASRGNQPQHF. The DNA for the CDR3 is TGTGCCAGCAGCGCCTCCCGAGGCAATCAGCCCCAGCATTTT. This chain links TRBV6-5 with TRBJ1-5; D gene unclear. CDR3 length equals 14 residues. Germline lookup yields CDR1 MNHEY and CDR2 SVGAGI. The germline V and J ends were trimmed by 6 bases and 2 bases, with 11 bases remaining between them.

The genes are TRBV6-2 or TRBV6-3 and TRBJ2-7; TRBD1 matches 10 bases. This CDR3 has 13 residues. With V trimmed by 4 bases and J by 5 bases, 2 bases remained unmatched. Germline V gives CDR1 MNHEY, CDR2 SVGEGT. The CDR3 here is CASSWDRGNEQYF. Written as DNA, the CDR3 is TGTGCCAGCAGTTGGGACAGGGGTAACGAGCAGTACTTC.

This clone occurred once. The V call is TRBV5-1, the J call TRBJ2-2, with D possibly TRBD1 on 5 matching bases. V was pared by 5 bases and J by 1 base, with 9 bases between. The V gene's germline CDR1 is SGHRS and CDR2 YFSETQ. This CDR3 is 14 amino acids long. The CDR3 DNA follows: TGCGCCAGCAGACAGGTGCTGAACACCGGGGAGCTGTTTTTT. It codes for CASRQVLNTGELFF. The full variable domain, completed using reference TRBV5-1 and TRBJ2-2, is KAGVTQTPRYLIKTRGQQVTLSCSPISGHRSVSWYQQTPGQGLQFLFEYFSETQRNKGNFPGRFSGRQFSNSRSEMNVSTLELGDSALYLCASRQVLNTGELFFGEGSRLTVL.

This clone was seen just once. The chain carries TRBV4-1 and TRBJ1-4, with D unclear. Germline lookup yields CDR1 MGHRA and CDR2 YSYEKL. The CDR3 runs 16 residues. Trimming left V 0 bases short and J 10 bases short, with 18 bases between. The chain's CDR3 is CASSQDQDTSGTKLFF. DNA of the CDR3: TGCGCCAGCAGCCAAGATCAGGATACCTCGGGAACAAAACTGTTTTTT.

The rearrangement joins TRBV7-2 to TRBJ2-4; TRBD1 matches 10 bases. The germline gives CDR1 SGHTA, CDR2 FQGNSA. This CDR3 is built from 14 residues. V trimming: 5 bases; J trimming: 13 bases; junction bases outside the gene matches: 11. CDR3 sequence: CASSPGQGGSSQYF. CDR3 DNA sequence: TGTGCCAGCAGCCCTGGACAGGGGGGATCCTCCCAGTACTTC.

This rearrangement joins TRBV10-3 to TRBJ2-7; the match to TRBD1 covers 7 bases. The CDR3 totals 16 residues. The V gene's germline CDR1 is ENHRY and CDR2 SYGVKD. Germline trimming cut 10 bases from V and 2 bases from J; bases unmatched to any gene: 17. The CDR3: CATRAYPGQPPYEQYF. The CDR3 DNA reads as TGTGCCACCAGAGCCTATCCGGGACAGCCCCCCTACGAGCAGTACTTC.

The CDR3 loop reads CASSGTGPPGNTIYF. The CDR3 coding sequence is TGTGCCAGCTCGGGAACAGGGCCCCCTGGAAACACCATATATTTT. J is TRBJ1-3 and V is TRBV18, with a weak D call TRBD1 (6 bases). The CDR3 totals 15 residues. The V end was cut by 6 bases, the J end by 2 bases, with 14 bases between. Looked up from germline, CDR1 is KGHSH and CDR2 is LQKENI.

This chain uses TRBV5-1 with TRBJ2-1; 8 bases are a match to TRBD2. CDR3 length: 15 residues. The germline gives CDR1 SGHRS, CDR2 YFSETQ. Germline trimming cut 0 bases from V and 8 bases from J; bases unmatched to any gene: 7. The CDR3 loop is CASSLAGGPMHEQFF. The CDR3 DNA sequence: TGCGCCAGCAGCTTGGCGGGGGGGCCGATGCATGAGCAGTTCTTC.